This TCR beta chain was observed in a study of blood T cell repertoires in COVID-19. For the study at large: Sources were T cells, B-cell-depleted T cells, or PBMCs; the material itself was cDNA or gDNA.

Per the germline V gene, CDR1 is SNHLY and CDR2 is FYNNEI. The J segment lost 9 bases and the V segment lost 6 bases, leaving 14 bases of the junction unmatched. The CDR3 runs to 17 residues. TCRdb's copy holds only in-frame clones and misses some; the assay was immunoSEQ multiplex PCR. The sample holds some 200,000 clones, about 80% seen once. The chain recombines TRBV2 with TRBJ2-1; 13 bases are shared with TRBD2. Source material: peripheral blood. This clonotype was sampled from a human donor with acute or convalescent COVID-19. The donor label of this sample is uncertain. CDR3 nucleotide sequence: TGTGCCAGCAGCGGTGGCGTAGGGACTAGCGGGGTGGGTGAGCAGTTCTTC. This sequence encodes CASSGGVGTSGVGEQFF.